Reported below is one T cell receptor (beta chain). The sample belongs to a study of cytomegalovirus exposure and HLA in healthy donors. 13 Jbeta primers and 60 Vbeta primers were used for the PCR. TCRdb's copy holds only in-frame clones and misses some; the assay was immunoSEQ multiplex PCR. The table includes 90,000 to 140,000 clones, roughly 80% detected once. Germline loops: CDR1 SGDLS, CDR2 YYNGEE. The CDR3 runs to 13 residues. The germline V and J ends were trimmed by 0 bases and 7 bases, with 11 bases remaining between them. The chain uses TRBV9 and TRBJ2-7; TRBD2 is a possible D gene (5 bases). The receptor comes from a man younger than 45 in good health and CMV-seropositive. The sequencing sample was made of PBMCs. The CDR3 sequence is CASSVGPRDEQYF. The CDR3 region has the DNA TGTGCCAGCAGCGTAGGGCCGAGGGATGAGCAGTACTTC.